Below, 18 T cell receptor beta chains from the same sample are listed, as sequenced in a study of T cells in narcolepsy. The data were produced by immunoSEQ multiplex PCR, yet TCRdb's version contains in-frame clones alone and is incomplete. Of around 26,000 clones listed, roughly 62% are singletons. The sequenced sample consisted of memory (CD45RA-) CD4+ T cells from blood. These receptors were taken from a human donor in good health.

This clone was observed once. The V call is TRBV28, the J call TRBJ2-2, with D perhaps assigned TRBD1 or TRBD2 (6 bases each). CDR3 size: 19 residues. V lost 5 bases to trimming and J lost 4 bases, with 26 bases between them. Germline values: CDR1 MDHEN, CDR2 SYDVKM. CDR3 sequence (DNA): TGTGCCAGCAGTCCGCCGCGGCTACGACAAAGGGGGGCCACCGGGGAGCTGTTTTTT. Translation: CASSPPRLRQRGATGELFF.

This clone was recorded a few times. The V and J genes are TRBV11-2 and TRBJ1-2; the match to TRBD1 covers 10 bases. The CDR3 has 14 amino acids. Germline V gene sequence: CDR1 SGHAT, CDR2 FQNNGV. V lost 3 bases and J lost 2; bases outside the gene matches: 0. The CDR3 DNA follows: TGTGCCAGCAGCTTGACAGGGGGCAACTATGGCTACACCTTC. This gives the protein CASSLTGGNYGYTF.

This chain links TRBV19 with TRBJ2-2; 13 nucleotides line up with TRBD2. The J segment lost 4 bases and the V segment lost 3 bases, leaving 2 bases of the junction unmatched. In germline, CDR1 is LNHDA, CDR2 SQIVND (reference sequence). This CDR3 spans 16 amino acids. CDR3 nucleotide sequence: TGTGCCAGTAGTATTACTAGCGGGAGGGGCACCGGGGAGCTGTTTTTT. The encoded protein is CASSITSGRGTGELFF. Looking up the rest from reference TRBV19 and TRBJ2-2 gives the full variable domain: DGGITQSPKYLFRKEGQNVTLSCEQNLNHDAMYWYRQDPGQGLRLIYYSQIVNDFQKGDIAEGYSVSREKKESFPLTVTSAQKNPTAFYLCASSITSGRGTGELFFGEGSRLTVL.

V and J are TRBV2 and TRBJ2-7, with D maybe TRBD1 (5 bases). This CDR3 is built from 12 residues. V lost 7 bases, J lost 3 bases, and 10 bases lay in between. Germline V gene data show CDR1 as SNHLY and CDR2 as FYNNEI. CDR3 loop: CASTGQGYEQYF. The CDR3 DNA sequence: TGTGCCAGCACAGGGCAGGGCTACGAGCAGTACTTC. The full variable domain, in which reference TRBV2 and TRBJ2-7 provide the parts outside the CDR3, is EPEVTQTPSHQVTQMGQEVILRCVPISNHLYFYWYRQILGQKVEFLVSFYNNEISEKSEIFDDQFSVERPDGSNFTLKIRSTKLEDSAMYFCASTGQGYEQYFGPGTRLTVT.

V gene TRBV6-6 combines with J gene TRBJ2-4; 7 bases align to TRBD1. Unmatched junction bases numbered 9, after V lost 8 bases and J lost 2 bases. Germline V CDR1 and CDR2: MNHNY, SVGAGI (reference sequence). CDR3 size: 15 residues. The chain's CDR3 is CASLPHRGSKNIQYF. The DNA for the CDR3 is TGTGCCAGCCTTCCCCACAGGGGATCCAAAAACATTCAGTACTTC.

This clone has more than one count but fewer than ten. The genes are TRBV2 and TRBJ1-2; D is uncertain. This CDR3 is built from 14 residues. V was trimmed by 0 bases and J by 5 bases, leaving 10 bases between them. Per germline, CDR1 SNHLY and CDR2 FYNNEI. CDR3 loop: CASSEASAIYGYTF. CDR3 DNA: TGTGCCAGCAGTGAAGCTTCGGCCATTTATGGCTACACCTTC.

The V call is TRBV12-5, the J call TRBJ2-5; 8 bases map to TRBD1. Unmatched junction bases numbered 6, after V lost 1 base and J lost 5 bases. CDR1 and CDR2 (germline): LGHNT, FRNRAP. This CDR3 region has 15 residues. The CDR3 nucleotides read TGTGCTAGTGGTTTGGGACAGGGGATGTTGGAGACCCAGTACTTC. Its protein product is CASGLGQGMLETQYF.

This clone appeared a few times. This CDR3 reads CASSLMALGNTIYF. The DNA for the CDR3 is TGTGCCAGCAGCTTGATGGCCCTCGGAAACACCATATATTTT. V usage is TRBV5-6 and J usage is TRBJ1-3; D is unresolved. The CDR3 is 14 amino acids. V was trimmed by 1 base and J by 4 bases, leaving 9 bases between them. Germline loops: CDR1 SGHDT, CDR2 YYEEEE.

V is TRBV30 and J is TRBJ2-1, with 8 bases lining up with TRBD2. Germline lookup yields CDR1 GTSNPN and CDR2 SVGIG (reference sequence). The CDR3 has 16 amino acids. V gave up 0 bases and J gave up 6 bases; unmatched junction bases: 10. The CDR3 spells CAWSVSSGGLFNEQFF. The CDR3 nucleotides read TGTGCCTGGAGTGTTTCGTCGGGGGGGCTCTTCAATGAGCAGTTCTTC. Full variable domain (remainder filled in from reference TRBV30 and TRBJ2-1): SQTIHQWPATLVQPVGSPLSLECTVEGTSNPNLYWYRQAAGRGLQLLFYSVGIGQISSEVPQNLSASRPQDRQFILSSKKLLLSDSGFYLCAWSVSSGGLFNEQFFGPGTRLTVL.

The genes are TRBV9 and TRBJ1-1; D gene unclear. Germline values: CDR1 SGDLS, CDR2 YYNGEE. Trimming removed 3 bases at V and 5 bases at J, with 11 bases between. The CDR3 length is 13 residues. The CDR3 sequence: CASSAKGGTEAFF. Written as DNA, the CDR3 is TGTGCCAGCAGCGCCAAAGGAGGGACTGAAGCTTTCTTT.

The chain combines TRBV7-9 with TRBJ2-7; possible D gene TRBD1, 5 bases. V dropped 3 bases and J dropped 7 bases, with 7 bases sitting between them. The CDR3 extends over 11 amino acids. Per the germline V gene, CDR1 is SEHNR and CDR2 is FQNEAQ (reference sequence). The CDR3 DNA is TGTGCCAGCAGCTTCGACAGAGAGCAGTACTTC. It codes for CASSFDREQYF.

This sequence joins TRBV6-1 and TRBJ2-5; D perhaps matches TRBD2 (5 bases). The ends were cut back, 9 bases at V and 5 bases at J, with 10 bases in the middle. The CDR3 contains 11 residues. The germline V gene encodes CDR1 MNHNS and CDR2 SASEGT. The CDR3 sequence is CASGRRETQYF. CDR3 DNA: TGTGCCAGTGGGAGAAGGGAGACCCAGTACTTC.

This clone turned up a few times. The gene calls are TRBV6-6 and TRBJ2-7; D gene ambiguous. CDR3 length equals 12 residues. V was cut by 8 bases and J by 1 base, with 9 bases left in between. Germline lookup yields CDR1 MNHNY and CDR2 SVGAGI (reference sequence). The CDR3: CASGTASYEQYF. As DNA, the CDR3 is TGTGCCAGCGGCACGGCATCCTACGAGCAGTACTTC.

This clone was observed a single time. The chain has TRBV30 and TRBJ1-4; D is ambiguous. The CDR3 contains 17 residues. The V gene's germline CDR1 is GTSNPN and CDR2 SVGIG (reference sequence). Trimming pared 0 bases from V and 6 bases from J, leaving 20 bases between. The CDR3 spells CAWSVPPGRRWDEKLFF. In DNA form, the CDR3 reads TGTGCCTGGAGTGTACCCCCTGGGAGGCGGTGGGATGAAAAACTGTTTTTT.

This clone has only a few counts. The chain combines TRBV6-5 with TRBJ2-2; either TRBD1 or TRBD2 may supply D (6 bases each). Trimming took 7 bases from V and 7 from J, leaving 16 bases between them. This CDR3 spans 14 amino acids. Germline V gene sequence: CDR1 MNHEY, CDR2 SVGAGI. In DNA, the CDR3 is TGTGCCAGCACCCTTCAGGGGCGGGGCGGGGAGCTGTTTTTT. Its protein product is CASTLQGRGGELFF.

As concerns this clone: This specimen includes other DNA sequences encoding the same CDR3. CDR3: CASSLDRGTGRAFF. The CDR3 DNA reads TGTGCCAGCAGCTTAGATCGGGGGACAGGTCGTGCTTTCTTT. This chain connects TRBV11-2 to TRBJ1-1, with 8 positions matching TRBD1. Germline assignment: CDR1 SGHAT and CDR2 FQNNGV. The CDR3 totals 14 residues. The trim removed 0 bases at V and 11 bases at J, leaving 8 bases unmatched.

The chain recombines TRBV11-2 with TRBJ2-1; the D gene could be TRBD1 or TRBD2 (6 bases each). V was pared by 3 bases and J by 7 bases, with 13 bases between. Germline assignment: CDR1 SGHAT and CDR2 FQNNGV. This CDR3 contains 14 residues. For the CDR3, the DNA is TGTGCCAGCAGCTTTGAGGGGGGTGTGAATGAGCAGTTCTTC. It yields the protein CASSFEGGVNEQFF.

This sequence joins TRBV4-1 and TRBJ1-6, with a weak D call TRBD1 (5 bases). The V and J ends lost 4 bases and 7 bases respectively, with 20 bases between them. The CDR3 contains 17 residues. Germline assignment: CDR1 MGHRA and CDR2 YSYEKL. The CDR3 is CASSPIPPGWGNSPLHF. The CDR3 DNA follows: TGCGCCAGCAGCCCTATCCCGCCGGGGTGGGGGAATTCACCCCTCCACTTT.